The present entry profiles one T cell receptor beta chain with its context. This clone came up a few times. The antigen this receptor binds is unknown. The input lacks base qualities; no much larger clone sits a single base away. This sample is drawn from a study of cytomegalovirus exposure and HLA in healthy donors listed by TCRdb under 2017. At the level of the whole study: An earlier analysis of several hundred of the donors reported around 280 Gb of sequence data and around 100 million unique TCR beta sequences obtained from around 190 million T cells. Approximately 300 gigabases of sequencing data and around 85 million unique TCR sequences made up an early release that covered nearly 650 HLA-typed donors. The genetic ancestry cluster associated with self-reported Caucasian donors included 81% of the 398 genotyped donors. The study aimed to test whether cataloging public T cell receptors could reveal signatures of past pathogen exposure. The T cell repertoires of several hundred subjects were profiled by immunosequencing and related to cytomegalovirus serostatus. A separate validation cohort of roughly 120 different subjects was used in addition to the roughly 670-subject first cohort. To predict cytomegalovirus infection status, the study combined high-throughput TCR immunosequencing, statistical association of individual TCRs with disease status, and machine learning. To study patterns of TCR occurrence, a later analysis re-analyzed previously published TCR beta repertoires from around 700 donors and added high-resolution HLA genotyping. In the later analysis, no new phenotypic data were used to find candidate immune exposures; instead, reliance was placed on TCR beta sequences and their occurrence across donors. In an earlier analysis of 587 of the donors, high-throughput TCR beta sequencing was used to judge whether each TCR beta V gene segment behaved as functional or pseudogenic. Alongside the repertoire data, information on donor age, sex, ethnicity and CMV serostatus was compiled. A later genetic analysis used genome-wide SNP genotypes for about three fifths of the 666 donors, treating that subset as a discovery cohort. All discovery cohort repertoires had been generated on a single sequencing platform. Both class I and class II loci were covered by HLA typing, at four-digit resolution. The number of typed donors differed by locus: roughly 629-630 for A, B, C, DRB1 and DQB1; some 500 for DQA1; some 610 for DPA1; and some 470 for DPB1. A handful of DR-DQ haplotypes were handled as single units for association and clustering because linkage in the cohort was strong. On average, roughly 250,000 unique TCR beta nucleotide sequences were sequenced per donor among some 430 genotyped donors of the cohort, with 15% to 20% of those sequences being non-productive. Results and caveats for the whole study, not just this receptor: A further reported finding was that TCR beta sequences accurately predicted the HLA-A and HLA-B alleles for most subjects in the first cohort. Compared with the approximately 670-donor mean, donors in an Asian-associated ancestry cluster had fewer N-insertions in productive TCRs, according to a later genetic analysis. In a later analysis, HLA-associated TCR beta chains showed more clonal expansion and lower generation probabilities than non-associated chains that were equally common. While some public TCRs were present in many individuals, most TCR sequences turned up only very rarely across donors. In a later genetic analysis, a missense DCLRE1C variant was associated with V-gene and J-gene trimming of TCR beta chains, and the association was replicated in an independent cohort. Sequencing depth was assumed to be roughly uniform across donors in the presence/absence analyses, though that assumption may not hold. The cohort was sequenced for TCR beta chains only, and without alpha or paired-chain data the features that could be detected were limited. In vitro tests confirmed that a few of the cytomegalovirus-associated TCR beta chains recognize cytomegalovirus antigens. For the cohort, immune exposure information was limited to CMV serostatus. Because HLA typing was unavailable for some donors at each locus, only the typed subset was used in association tests. A later analysis reported that several top co-occurrence clusters appeared linked to parvovirus B19, influenza, CMV and Epstein-Barr virus. The authors suggested that the approach could potentially be generalized to other disease states and immunological phenotypes. Approximately 16 rarely observed V segments, including chromosome 9 orphons, were excluded from the earlier analysis of approximately 500 of the donors because counts were too low. In a later analysis, TCR association rates were found to vary across HLA loci, with the most associated TCRs seen for DRB1 alleles and the fewest for HLA-C alleles. When HLA alleles, especially DR and DQ, strongly co-occurred, TCR associations were difficult to assign to individual alleles. Linkage disequilibrium might explain the correlated functional status among segregating V segments, but an unknown experimental factor could not be excluded. The study listed 150 to 200 TCR beta chains as associated with cytomegalovirus. In a later analysis, about 16,000 TCR beta sequences were associated with specific HLA alleles at a false discovery rate of 0.05. Cytomegalovirus status was reported to be diagnosed by the classifier with high specificity and sensitivity in both the original and validation cohorts. A group of highly shared sequence variants was considered likely to be a technical artifact of the sequencing pipeline. Broadly in line with IMGT annotations, most TCR beta V segments showed up in productive rearrangements about 87% or about 30% of the time in an earlier analysis of around 600 of the donors. A later analysis found that most CMV-associated TCR beta chains appeared HLA-restricted, with HLA associations seemingly driven largely by CMV exposure. Some IMGT-functional V segments, including TRBV6-2 and TRBV6-3, could not be distinguished by the 87-base-pair reads and were therefore excluded.

The cohort consisted of 666 healthy bone marrow donors. At the time of sampling, every cohort member was nominally healthy, though immune exposures that went unrecorded were likely present. The donor tested CMV seronegative, placing the donor among the 300 to 400 seronegative members of the cohort. A peripheral blood sample was collected from each donor, and TCR beta sequencing was performed on peripheral blood mononuclear cells. The Qiagen DNeasy Blood Extraction Kit was used to extract genomic DNA from the blood cell samples. The germline V gene encodes CDR1 SQVTM and CDR2 ANQGSEA. Relative to germline, V is missing 1 base and J is missing 2 bases, with 24 bases of the junction outside any gene match. Its CDR3 holds 21 amino acids, cysteine through phenylalanine. Only the CDR3 region is kept as DNA, spanning 63 bases read in frame from base 1. Receptor amplification or capture employed the immunoSEQ multiplex PCR assay. A mixture of 60 forward primers for TCR Vbeta segments and 13 reverse primers for TCR Jbeta segments was used in the multiplex PCR. The CDR3 region of rearranged TCR beta genes was amplified from genomic DNA with a multiplex PCR assay. Amplified TCR beta libraries were sequenced as 87-base-pair reads on the Illumina HiSeq System. For the original study's pipeline: A later analysis counted about 80 million unique TCR beta chains across the roughly 700 repertoires, and around 9.9 million of these chains were shared by at least two donors. Raw reads were error-corrected and collapsed into unique sequences by a nearest-neighbor algorithm in which closely related sequences were merged to remove PCR and sequencing errors. CDR3 sequences were aligned to IMGT reference sequences to assign V, D and J gene segments. For a sequence to be retained, a match of at least six nucleotides was required to both a V gene segment and a J gene segment. Rearrangements were called productive when the CDR3 lacked stop codons and stayed in frame with V and J; all others were non-productive. Following IMGT convention, CDR3 was defined as the stretch from the second conserved V-encoded cysteine up to the conserved J-encoded phenylalanine. The earlier analysis of 500 to 750 of the donors excluded any sequence lacking an unambiguous match to a single V gene segment. In an earlier analysis of several hundred of the donors, V segments were called functional above 56.7% productive rearrangements and were called segregating when the between-donor standard deviation exceeded 5%. A statistical classification framework was built to diagnose cytomegalovirus status from the catalog of TCR beta chain sequences. In a later analysis, TCR nucleotide sequences were compared against IMGT/GENE-DB human TR gene sequences so that V and J genes could be assigned. In a later analysis, CDR3 sequences and most-parsimonious VDJ recombination scenarios were assigned using the TCRdist pipeline. In a later analysis, each TCR beta chain was defined by its CDR3 amino acid sequence together with its V-gene family, and reads lacking a unique V-gene family were excluded. In a later analysis, around 600 highly shared, low-generation-probability nucleotide sequences were removed to address suspected cross-contamination and a sequencing artifact. In a later analysis, a clonal expansion index was calculated for each public chain from normalized within-repertoire ranks of inferred template counts. Generation probabilities in a later analysis came from a VDJ recombination model fitted to out-of-frame rearrangements, and those results were checked against IGoR. Hypergeometric tests were used in a later analysis to score TCR-TCR, TCR-HLA and TCR-CMV co-occurrence, with a repertoire-size bias correction applied to the TCR pairs. A later analysis estimated false discovery rates by permuting HLA or CMV assignments 20 times. In a later analysis, co-occurring TCRs were grouped using DBSCAN, with TCRdist sequence similarity added in when clustering inside HLA-allele-positive subsets. For co-occurrence clustering, repertoires with fewer than 30,000 or more than 120,000 public chains were excluded, along with a handful of repertoires with anomalous nucleotide sharing. TCRdb stores this immuneACCESS table with in-frame sequences only. Part of the clones is absent; in the studies checked, under half of the shortfall reflects unresolved V genes, and no reason is known for the rest. That table gives V, J and clone size, and the DNA gave D and trimming. This sample has about 180,000 clones in its table, and 75% of those were observed once. Roughly 3% of the sample is in the top ten clones.

The chain uses TRBV29-1 and TRBJ2-5; 8 of the junction bases match TRBD1. The source material was PBMCs. This TCR was sampled from a male donor in good health and CMV-seronegative. The CDR3 reads as follows: CSVEGTGPDVERWGGQETQYF. The DNA sequence follows: TGCAGCGTTGAAGGGACAGGGCCGGATGTAGAGCGGTGGGGTGGGCAAGAGACCCAGTACTTC.